These 10 T cell receptor beta chains came from one sample sequenced in a study of blood T cell repertoires in COVID-19 (dated by TCRdb to 2018 to 2020). To prepare the library, the immunoSEQ multiplex PCR assay was applied. Sourced from immuneACCESS, this table was stored by TCRdb with only in-frame sequences that have V and J called. A share of the clones is absent; for the studies checked, an unresolved V gene accounts for under half, and the remainder has no known explanation. This sample is represented by 90,000 to 110,000 clones; roughly 85% of them were singletons. Less than 20% of the sample goes to the ten largest clones. The sequenced sample was peripheral blood. The source is a woman older than 75 with acute or convalescent COVID-19.

This chain connects TRBV7-6 to TRBJ2-5; D is unresolved. The CDR3 sequence is 17 residues long. The V end lost 1 base, the J end lost 2 bases, and 17 bases lay between the germline ends. The germline CDR1 and CDR2 sequences are SGHVS and FNYEAQ. As DNA, the CDR3 is TGTGCCAGCAGCTTAGGCCCCCAGAAGAGGATACAAGAGACCCAGTACTTC. This sequence encodes CASSLGPQKRIQETQYF.

The CDR3 nucleotides read TGTGCCAGCAGCCAACAGGGTGGGAACCGATACGAGCAGTACTTC. Amino acids: CASSQQGGNRYEQYF. The chain couples TRBV3-1 (or the pseudogene TRBV3-2) to TRBJ2-7, with D tentatively TRBD1 (5 bases). CDR3 length equals 15 residues. Germline loops: CDR1 LGHDT, CDR2 YNNKEL (reference sequence). The V and J ends lost 2 bases and 4 bases respectively, with 15 bases between them.

The count of this clone is one. Other DNA sequences from this sample encode an identical CDR3 as well. The V and J genes are TRBV5-1 and TRBJ1-2, with 11 positions matching TRBD1. Germline-derived CDR1 and CDR2 are SGHRS and YFSETQ. V lost 4 bases and J lost 8; bases outside the gene matches: 4. This CDR3 is built from 13 residues. The CDR3 here is CASSLGQGDGYTF. The CDR3 DNA follows: TGCGCCAGCAGCCTGGGACAGGGGGACGGCTACACCTTC.

This chain links TRBV7-9 with TRBJ2-3, with D perhaps matching TRBD2 (5 bases). In germline, CDR1 is SEHNR, CDR2 FQNEAQ (reference sequence). The CDR3 is made up of 12 amino acids. Trimming cost V 5 bases and J 5 bases, with 8 bases left between them. The CDR3 DNA reads as TGTGCCAGCAGCCCCGGAGGAGATACGCAGTATTTT. It translates to CASSPGGDTQYF.

The chain couples TRBV19 to TRBJ2-3; 10 nucleotides match TRBD1. CDR1 is LNHDA, CDR2 SQIVND, per germline (reference sequence). V shed 3 bases, J shed 6 bases, and the junction held 6 bases outside the gene matches. The CDR3 extends over 15 amino acids. The CDR3 DNA sequence: TGTGCCAGTAGTATTGCGACAGGGGGCTCGGATACGCAGTATTTT. This gives the protein CASSIATGGSDTQYF.

The V call is TRBV4-2, the J call TRBJ2-1; D possibly corresponds to TRBD2 (5 bases). The germline V and J ends were trimmed by 4 bases and 0 bases, with 16 bases remaining between them. Germline CDR1 and CDR2: LGHNA and YNFKEQ. The CDR3 length is 17 residues. In DNA, the CDR3 is TGTGCCAGCAGCCCCCCCTGGCCGAGCGGCTCCTACAATGAGCAGTTCTTC. It is translated as CASSPPWPSGSYNEQFF.

The sample holds one count of this clone. This chain links TRBV5-1 with TRBJ2-7; 8 nucleotides line up with TRBD1. Trimming removed 4 bases from V and 0 bases from J; junction bases left unmatched: 0. CDR3 size: 13 residues. CDR1 is SGHRS and CDR2 is YFSETQ in the germline V gene. The CDR3 region has the DNA TGCGCCAGCAGCGGACAGGGCTCCTACGAGCAGTACTTC. This encodes CASSGQGSYEQYF. Supplemented by reference TRBV5-1 and TRBJ2-7, the full variable domain reads KAGVTQTPRYLIKTRGQQVTLSCSPISGHRSVSWYQQTPGQGLQFLFEYFSETQRNKGNFPGRFSGRQFSNSRSEMNVSTLELGDSALYLCASSGQGSYEQYFGPGTRLTVT.

This sequence joins TRBV7-2 and TRBJ2-7; tentative D call: TRBD2 (6 bases). Trimming shortened V by 1 base and J by 7 bases, and 14 bases separated the two germline ends. Germline V gene sequence: CDR1 SGHTA, CDR2 FQGNSA. The CDR3 consists of 14 residues. The CDR3 sequence is CASSLGSGGREQYF. For the CDR3, the DNA is TGTGCCAGCAGCTTAGGTAGCGGAGGGAGGGAGCAGTACTTC.

The chain is built from TRBV19 and TRBJ2-2; TRBD2 agrees at 7 bases. Germline-derived CDR1 and CDR2 are LNHDA and SQIVND (reference sequence). J lost 1 base, V lost 6 bases, and 5 bases had no gene match. This CDR3 has 15 residues. CDR3 nucleotide sequence: TGTGCCAGTAGCGGAAGCGGGGTGAACACCGGGGAGCTGTTTTTT. Its protein product is CASSGSGVNTGELFF.

The CDR3 spells CASSLDPGYTGELFF. In DNA form, the CDR3 reads TGCGCCAGCAGCTTGGATCCCGGGTACACCGGGGAGCTGTTTTTT. The rearrangement uses TRBV5-1 and TRBJ2-2; no definite D call. The CDR3 is 15 residues long. The V end was cut by 0 bases, the J end by 3 bases, with 9 bases between. From germline, CDR1 is SGHRS and CDR2 YFSETQ.